One sample yielded the 13 T cell receptor beta chains listed below, sequenced in a study of T cell repertoires and Cas9 in healthy adults. Measured with immunoSEQ multiplex PCR; TCRdb has only the in-frame clones, and not every one. The sample yields some 14,000 clones, 75% to 90% seen once. Sequencing was carried out using Tregs (CD4+, CD25+, CD127-, CD137-, CD154-) from PBMCs; culture status not recorded. These receptors originate from a human donor in good health.

This sequence joins TRBV6-5 and TRBJ1-6; D gene unclear. Deletions cut 8 bases from V and 8 bases from J, with 13 bases between. Germline CDR1 MNHEY, CDR2 SVGAGI. The CDR3 is 13 amino acids. CDR3 residues: CASAAGFYSPLHF. In DNA form, the CDR3 reads TGTGCCAGCGCGGCGGGGTTTTATTCACCCCTCCACTTT.

The J gene is TRBJ1-5, the V gene TRBV29-1; TRBD1 might be the D (6 bases). Germline V gene sequence: CDR1 SQVTM, CDR2 ANQGSEA. V was clipped by 4 bases and J by 3 bases, with 13 bases between them. The CDR3 is made up of 14 amino acids. The CDR3 bases are TGCAGCGTTGGGGCAGGGGCCTACAATCAGCCCCAGCATTTT. It translates to CSVGAGAYNQPQHF.

A remark on this clone: An end of the junction differs from the germline gene, which may be a read error. The chain couples TRBV6-5 to TRBJ1-1; no clear D. Germline V gene sequence: CDR1 MNHEY, CDR2 SVGAGI. The CDR3 runs 14 residues. In DNA form, the CDR3 reads TGTGCCAGCAGCCTAGGGCTAGGGAACGCTGAAGCTTTCTTT. It codes for CASSLGLGNAEAFF.

The chain joins TRBV7-9 to TRBJ2-7; tentative D call: TRBD2 (7 bases). The CDR3 is 14 amino acids. Trimming pared 5 bases from V and 7 bases from J, leaving 18 bases between. Germline V lookup: CDR1 SEHNR, CDR2 FQNEAQ (reference sequence). This CDR3 reads CASSLGGPTGEQYF. The CDR3 DNA is TGTGCCAGCAGCCTCGGGGGGCCCACCGGGGAGCAGTACTTC. The complete variable domain, with remaining parts taken from reference TRBV7-9 and TRBJ2-7, reads DTGVSQNPRHKITKRGQNVTFRCDPISEHNRLYWYRQTLGQGPEFLTYFQNEAQLEKSRLLSDRFSAERPKGSFSTLEIQRTEQGDSAMYLCASSLGGPTGEQYFGPGTRLTVT.

The chain carries TRBV10-3 and TRBJ1-6; TRBD1 matches at 7 bases. The CDR3 contains 13 residues. Losses at the gene ends were 11 bases for V and 5 bases for J; bases not matched to a gene: 6. Germline V gene data show CDR1 as ENHRY and CDR2 as SYGVKD. DNA for the CDR3: TGTGCCTCGCAGACAGGGAATAATTCACCCCTCCACTTT. Its translation is CASQTGNNSPLHF.

The V gene is TRBV30, the J gene TRBJ1-1, with D hard to call. Per germline, CDR1 GTSNPN and CDR2 SVGIG (reference sequence). Trimming shortened V by 2 bases and J by 0 bases, and 37 bases separated the two germline ends. The CDR3 extends over 23 amino acids. CDR3 DNA: TGTGCCTGGAGTTTTTCCGCCCCCGCGCGGGGAGTCCGGGCCTGGCTAATGAACACTGAAGCTTTCTTT. This sequence encodes CAWSFSAPARGVRAWLMNTEAFF.

This chain links TRBV19 with TRBJ1-5, with D perhaps matching TRBD1 (5 bases). Germline V gene sequence: CDR1 LNHDA, CDR2 SQIVND (reference sequence). Trimming removed 5 bases from V and 0 bases from J, with 11 bases in between. The CDR3 totals 15 residues. The CDR3 loop is CASSPMRGSNQPQHF. CDR3 sequence (DNA): TGTGCCAGTAGTCCCATGAGGGGTAGCAATCAGCCCCAGCATTTT.

Only a few counts were recorded for this clone. The V call is TRBV19, the J call TRBJ1-2, with 7 bases lining up with TRBD1. V trimming: 2 bases; J trimming: 5 bases; junction bases outside the gene matches: 5. This CDR3 is built from 14 residues. Germline-derived CDR1 and CDR2 are LNHDA and SQIVND (reference sequence). The CDR3: CASSIPGTVYGYTF. CDR3 DNA sequence: TGTGCCAGTAGTATACCCGGGACAGTTTATGGCTACACCTTC.

The chain links TRBV6-5 to TRBJ1-5, with TRBD1 as a possible D gene (5 bases). CDR1 is MNHEY, CDR2 SVGAGI, per germline. This CDR3 is 13 amino acids long. V dropped 8 bases and J dropped 1 base, with 9 bases sitting between them. The CDR3 DNA reads TGTGCCAGCGGCCGGGACAGCAATCAGCCCCAGCATTTT. Translating gives CASGRDSNQPQHF.

The rearrangement uses TRBV10-3 and TRBJ1-1; 7 nucleotides align to TRBD1. The CDR3 has 13 amino acids. V was clipped by 4 bases and J by 7 bases; unmatched bases: 6. Germline values: CDR1 ENHRY, CDR2 SYGVKD. DNA of the CDR3: TGTGCCATCAGTGCTGGACAGGCGGTTGAAGCTTTCTTT. It codes for CAISAGQAVEAFF.

The CDR3 reads CARSLYFKAPNEKLFF. The CDR3 coding sequence is TGTGCCAGAAGCTTGTATTTTAAGGCACCTAATGAAAAACTGTTTTTT. This chain connects TRBV5-3 to TRBJ1-4, with D unclear. TRBV5-3 is given ORF status, its function remaining uncertain. V shed 1 base and J shed 3 bases, with 13 bases lying between them. The CDR3 runs 16 residues.

J is TRBJ1-1 and V is TRBV7-9; D unclear. The CDR3 consists of 14 residues. The V gene's germline CDR1 is SEHNR and CDR2 FQNEAQ (reference sequence). Trimming took off 4 bases at V and 9 bases at J, with 18 bases between the two ends. In DNA form, the CDR3 reads TGTGCCAGCAGCTCAGGAAGGATGGGCCAGCAAGCTTTCTTT. This sequence encodes CASSSGRMGQQAFF. Combining the CDR3 with reference TRBV7-9 and TRBJ1-1 gives the whole variable domain DTGVSQNPRHKITKRGQNVTFRCDPISEHNRLYWYRQTLGQGPEFLTYFQNEAQLEKSRLLSDRFSAERPKGSFSTLEIQRTEQGDSAMYLCASSSGRMGQQAFFGQGTRLTVV.

This rearrangement joins TRBV5-6 to TRBJ2-7, with D uncertain. The germline CDR1 and CDR2 sequences are SGHDT and YYEEEE. The CDR3 sequence is 14 residues long. V lost 1 base and J 6 bases, leaving 14 bases between the germline ends. DNA of the CDR3: TGTGCCAGCAGCTTGCCACGGTCGAGTAGCGAGCAGTACTTC. It encodes CASSLPRSSSEQYF.